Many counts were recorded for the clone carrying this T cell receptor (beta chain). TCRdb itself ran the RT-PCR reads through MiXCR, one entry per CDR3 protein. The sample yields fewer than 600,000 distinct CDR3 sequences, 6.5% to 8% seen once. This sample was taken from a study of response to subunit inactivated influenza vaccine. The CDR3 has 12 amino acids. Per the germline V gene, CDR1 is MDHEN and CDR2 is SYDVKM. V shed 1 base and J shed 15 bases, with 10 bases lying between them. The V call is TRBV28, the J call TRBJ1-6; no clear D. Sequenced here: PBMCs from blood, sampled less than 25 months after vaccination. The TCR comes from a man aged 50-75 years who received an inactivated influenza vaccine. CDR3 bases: TGTGCCAGCAGTTTATTGGGTGACCTCCTCCACTTT. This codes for CASSLLGDLLHF.